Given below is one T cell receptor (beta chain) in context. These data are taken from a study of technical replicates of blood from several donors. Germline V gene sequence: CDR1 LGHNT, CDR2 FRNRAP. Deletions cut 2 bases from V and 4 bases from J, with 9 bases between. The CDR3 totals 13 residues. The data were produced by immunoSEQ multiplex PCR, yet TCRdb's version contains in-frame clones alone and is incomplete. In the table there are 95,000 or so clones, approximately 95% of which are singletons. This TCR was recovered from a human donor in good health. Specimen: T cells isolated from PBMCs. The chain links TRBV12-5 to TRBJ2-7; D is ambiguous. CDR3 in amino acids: CASGLPLVYEQYF. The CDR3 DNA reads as TGTGCTAGTGGTTTGCCCCTAGTTTACGAGCAGTACTTC.